This is a list of T cell receptor beta chains from one sample in a study of T cell changes during pregnancy in multiple sclerosis. Sequenced by immunoSEQ multiplex PCR; TCRdb stores in-frame clones only, minus some. There are 99,000 or so clones in the sample; approximately 93% occur only once, and around 0.99% lies in the top ten. The input for sequencing was peripheral blood, taken after pregnancy. These receptors were obtained from a female donor with multiple sclerosis, enrolled in a pregnancy study. The conserved cysteine and the conserved F or W are not part of the CDR3 here. D genes are given only for firm matches. The listing skips clone size in some rows; elsewhere it reads once, few, many or a size class.

D gene,V gene,clone size,CDR3 protein
TRBD1,TRBV11-2,once,ASSRQGSIYEQY
TRBD1,TRBV28,.,ASSPKTGGLDEQF
TRBD2,TRBV11-2,.,ASSERILAGAYTDTQY
TRBD1,TRBV18,.,ASSRRTGADNEQF
TRBD2,TRBV5-6,.,ASSFMTSGRTTQY
.,TRBV5-1,.,ASSLGAGVFSYEQY
.,TRBV7-6,once,ASSLGGVRDKAIDTQY
.,TRBV9,.,ASSVVGAGTDTQY
TRBD2,TRBV7-8,.,ASSWEGLAGYEQY
.,TRBV28,.,GSRGVTEAF
.,TRBV6-4,.,ASSDALGSSPPYEQY
.,TRBV11-2,.,ASSRFGTEAF
TRBD1,TRBV4-2,.,ASSHMRQGVNEQF
.,TRBV5-4,.,ASSLEVSAYEQY
.,TRBV9,.,ASSVASRLANEQF
TRBD2,TRBV7-9,once,ASSDRAGVGQF
.,TRBV19,.,ASSFLTGYGGYT